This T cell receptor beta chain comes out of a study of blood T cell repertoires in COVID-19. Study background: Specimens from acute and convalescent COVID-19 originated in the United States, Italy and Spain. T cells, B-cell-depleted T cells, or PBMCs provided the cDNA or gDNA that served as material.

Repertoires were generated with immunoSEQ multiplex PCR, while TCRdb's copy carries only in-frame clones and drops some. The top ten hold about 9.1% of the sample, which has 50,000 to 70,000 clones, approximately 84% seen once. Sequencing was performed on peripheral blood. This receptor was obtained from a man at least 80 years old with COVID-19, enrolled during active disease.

CDR3 region: CASSLYGEAFF. CDR3 in DNA: TGTGCCAGCAGTTTATACGGGGAAGCTTTCTTT. The rearrangement joins TRBV27 to TRBJ1-1; D ambiguous. The CDR3 covers 11 residues. CDR1 MNHEY and CDR2 SMNVEV come from the germline V gene (reference sequence). V was clipped by 1 base and J by 8 bases, with 5 bases between them.